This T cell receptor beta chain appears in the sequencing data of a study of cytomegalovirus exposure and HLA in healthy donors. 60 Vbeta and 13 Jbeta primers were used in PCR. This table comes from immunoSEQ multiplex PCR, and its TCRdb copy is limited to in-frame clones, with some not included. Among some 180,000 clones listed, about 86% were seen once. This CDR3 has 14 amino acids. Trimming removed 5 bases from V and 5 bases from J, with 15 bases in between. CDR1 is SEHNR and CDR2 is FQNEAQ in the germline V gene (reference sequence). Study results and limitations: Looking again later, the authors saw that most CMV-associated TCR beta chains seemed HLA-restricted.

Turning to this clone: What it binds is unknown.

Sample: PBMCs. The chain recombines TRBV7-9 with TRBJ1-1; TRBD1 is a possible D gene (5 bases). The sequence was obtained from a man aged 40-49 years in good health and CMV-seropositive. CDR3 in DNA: TGTGCCAGCAGCCAGATCGGGGGAGGGACTGAAGCTTTCTTT. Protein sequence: CASSQIGGGTEAFF.